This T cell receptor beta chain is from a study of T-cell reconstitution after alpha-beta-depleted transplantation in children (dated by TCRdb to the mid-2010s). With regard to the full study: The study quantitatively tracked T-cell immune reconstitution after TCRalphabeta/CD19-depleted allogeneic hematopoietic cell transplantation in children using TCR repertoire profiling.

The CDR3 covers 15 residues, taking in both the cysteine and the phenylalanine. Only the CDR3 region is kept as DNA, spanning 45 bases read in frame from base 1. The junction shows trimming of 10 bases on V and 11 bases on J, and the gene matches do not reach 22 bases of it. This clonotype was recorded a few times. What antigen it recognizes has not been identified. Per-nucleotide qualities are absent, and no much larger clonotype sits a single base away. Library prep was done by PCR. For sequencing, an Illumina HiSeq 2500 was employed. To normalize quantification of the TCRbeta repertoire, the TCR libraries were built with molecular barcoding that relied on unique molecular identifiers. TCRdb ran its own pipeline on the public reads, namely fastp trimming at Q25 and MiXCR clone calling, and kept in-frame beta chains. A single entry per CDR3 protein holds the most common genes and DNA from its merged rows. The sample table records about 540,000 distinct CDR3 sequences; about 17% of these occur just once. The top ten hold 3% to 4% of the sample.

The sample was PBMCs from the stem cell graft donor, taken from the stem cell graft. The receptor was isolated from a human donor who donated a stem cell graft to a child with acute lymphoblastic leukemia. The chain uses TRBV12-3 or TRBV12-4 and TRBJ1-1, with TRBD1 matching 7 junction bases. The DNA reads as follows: TGTGCCACCCGGGGACAGCCTCTCGGCTCCAGAGGGGCTTTCTTT. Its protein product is CATRGQPLGSRGAFF.